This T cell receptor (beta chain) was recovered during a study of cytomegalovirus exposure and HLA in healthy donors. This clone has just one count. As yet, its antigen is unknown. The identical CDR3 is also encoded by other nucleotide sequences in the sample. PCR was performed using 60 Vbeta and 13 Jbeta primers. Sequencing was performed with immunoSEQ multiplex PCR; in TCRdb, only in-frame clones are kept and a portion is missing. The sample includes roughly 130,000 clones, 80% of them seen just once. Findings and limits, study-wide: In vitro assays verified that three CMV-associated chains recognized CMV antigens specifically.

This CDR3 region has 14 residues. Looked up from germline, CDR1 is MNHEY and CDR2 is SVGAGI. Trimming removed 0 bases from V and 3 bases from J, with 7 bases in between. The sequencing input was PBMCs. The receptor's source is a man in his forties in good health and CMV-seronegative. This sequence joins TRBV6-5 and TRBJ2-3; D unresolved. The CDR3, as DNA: TGTGCCAGCAGTTACTCCCAGGCAACAGATACGCAGTATTTT. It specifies CASSYSQATDTQYF.